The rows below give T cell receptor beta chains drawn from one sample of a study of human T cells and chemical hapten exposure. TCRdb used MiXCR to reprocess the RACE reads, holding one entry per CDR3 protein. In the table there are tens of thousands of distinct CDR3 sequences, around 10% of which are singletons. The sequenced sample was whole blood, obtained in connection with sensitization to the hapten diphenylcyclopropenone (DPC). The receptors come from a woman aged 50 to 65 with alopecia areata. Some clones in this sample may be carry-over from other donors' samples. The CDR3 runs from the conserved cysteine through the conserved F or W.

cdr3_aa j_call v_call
CASSPSSQDRGRRAFF TRBJ1-1 TRBV7-2
CASEGLSQETQYF TRBJ2-5 TRBV7-8
CASRPGSNTEAFF TRBJ1-1 TRBV6-4
CASSLAGTGNSPLHF TRBJ1-6 TRBV12-3/TRBV12-4
CASSLWTGATMNTEAFF TRBJ1-1 TRBV7-9
CASSPKSGLPRGTDTQYF TRBJ2-3 TRBV21-1
CASSQVVWTSGSSREQFF TRBJ2-1 TRBV4-2
CASSAQGIDGYTF TRBJ1-2 TRBV25-1
CASMGGGAVHEQFF TRBJ2-1 TRBV28
CASSWGQGEDQPQHF TRBJ1-5 TRBV12-3/TRBV12-4
CASSLWLTGGGPREQYF TRBJ2-7 TRBV27
CASSRDNYGYTF TRBJ1-2 TRBV4-3
CSHTGTSSYEQYF TRBJ2-7 TRBV20-1
CASSLQGPSAQHF TRBJ1-5 TRBV11-2
CASSLGLAGVGEQFF TRBJ2-1 TRBV7-6
CAISNLLEEPQHF TRBJ1-5 TRBV10-3
CASSYDRAGAPTDTQYF TRBJ2-3 TRBV6-5
CSVETGLGETQYF TRBJ2-5 TRBV29-1
CASREPGYSPLHF TRBJ1-6 TRBV4-1
CASSPGTGVNQPQHF TRBJ1-5 TRBV18
CASSPQGTSPGTEAFF TRBJ1-1 TRBV5-1
CASSYGRAGELFF TRBJ2-2 TRBV7-2
CASSLQGPSGANVLTF TRBJ2-6 TRBV7-2
CASSLAGAITDTQYF TRBJ2-3 TRBV28
CASRINRVPADTEAFF TRBJ1-1 TRBV12-2